This TCR beta chain was sequenced for a study of T cell responses to AZD1222 COVID-19 vaccine. The data were produced by immunoSEQ multiplex PCR, yet TCRdb's version contains in-frame clones alone and is incomplete. In the table there are about 150,000 clones, around 90% of which are singletons. Germline lookup yields CDR1 SGHDN and CDR2 FVKESK. V lost 1 base and J lost 2, with 23 bases in between. This CDR3 has 19 residues. The receptor comes from an adult who received the AZD1222 COVID-19 vaccine. The sample in question was peripheral blood, obtained 28 days after the second AZD1222 dose. V gene TRBV14 combines with J gene TRBJ1-1, with D possibly matching TRBD1 (6 bases). As DNA, the CDR3 is TGTGCCAGCAGCCAAGTCAGACCCTTTACAGGGATCCAAAACACTGAAGCTTTCTTT. Amino acids: CASSQVRPFTGIQNTEAFF.